This entry describes one TCR beta chain. Trimming shortened V by 5 bases and J by 4 bases, and 18 bases separated the two germline ends. Germline CDR1 reads LNHNV; CDR2 reads YYDKDF (reference sequence). The length of the CDR3 is 15 residues. Authors' methods: Estimated nucleated cell counts came from reference gene primer amplification. Some clones are missing from TCRdb's copy, which holds only in-frame ones; the method was immunoSEQ multiplex PCR. Clone size and the V and J calls come from that table; the DNA yielded D and trimming. The sample shows some 180,000 clones, roughly 84% of them seen only once. The data are from a study of blood T cell repertoires in COVID-19. In the study overall: The study drew acute and convalescent COVID-19 samples from the United States, Italy and Spain. The analysed material was cDNA or gDNA that came from T cells, B-cell-depleted T cells, or PBMCs.

A Seattle source enrolled patients during active infection and followed them longitudinally. The sample taken for sequencing was peripheral blood. The chain couples TRBV15 to TRBJ2-7; tentative D call: TRBD1 (6 bases). This sequence originates from a middle-aged man with COVID-19, enrolled during active disease. In DNA form, the CDR3 reads TGTGCCACCAGCTCCTCACAGGGTGGGAATTACGAGCAGTACTTC. Translation gives CATSSSQGGNYEQYF.